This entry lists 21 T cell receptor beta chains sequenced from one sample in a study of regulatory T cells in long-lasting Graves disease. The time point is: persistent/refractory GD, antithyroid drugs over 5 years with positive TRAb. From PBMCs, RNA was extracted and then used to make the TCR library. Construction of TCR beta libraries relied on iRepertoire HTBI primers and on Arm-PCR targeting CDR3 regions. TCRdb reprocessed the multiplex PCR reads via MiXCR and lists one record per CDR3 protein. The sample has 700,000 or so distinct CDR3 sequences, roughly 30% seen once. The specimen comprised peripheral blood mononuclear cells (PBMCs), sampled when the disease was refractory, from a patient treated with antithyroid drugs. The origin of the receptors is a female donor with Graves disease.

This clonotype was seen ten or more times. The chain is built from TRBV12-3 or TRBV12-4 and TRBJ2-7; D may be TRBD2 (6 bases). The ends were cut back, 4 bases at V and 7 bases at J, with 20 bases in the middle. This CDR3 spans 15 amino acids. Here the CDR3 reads CASSSAGTRGWEQYF. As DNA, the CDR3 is TGTGCCAGCAGTTCCGCCGGGACTCGGGGGTGGGAGCAGTACTTC.

The CDR3 DNA follows: TGTGCCAGTAATTGGGCTAGCGGGACACAAGAGACCCAGTACTTC. As protein: CASNWASGTQETQYF. V gene TRBV19 combines with J gene TRBJ2-5; 9 positions match TRBD2. V gave up 7 bases and J gave up 2 bases; unmatched junction bases: 8. The CDR3 is made up of 15 amino acids. Germline CDR1 LNHDA, CDR2 SQIVND (reference sequence).

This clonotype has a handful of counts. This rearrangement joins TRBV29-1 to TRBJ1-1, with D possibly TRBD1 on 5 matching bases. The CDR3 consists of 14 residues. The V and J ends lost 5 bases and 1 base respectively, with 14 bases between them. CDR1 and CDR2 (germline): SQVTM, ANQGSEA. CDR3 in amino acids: CSVPQGSPNTEAFF. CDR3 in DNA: TGCAGCGTTCCCCAGGGAAGCCCGAACACTGAAGCTTTCTTT.

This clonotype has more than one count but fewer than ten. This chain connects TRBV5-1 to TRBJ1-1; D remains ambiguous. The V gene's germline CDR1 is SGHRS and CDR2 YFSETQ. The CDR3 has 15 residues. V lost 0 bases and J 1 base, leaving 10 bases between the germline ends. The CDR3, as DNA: TGCGCCAGCAGCTTGGCCGAGGTGGGGAACACTGAAGCTTTCTTT. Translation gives CASSLAEVGNTEAFF.

CDR3: CASSPGRTTDLETQYF. The CDR3, as DNA: TGTGCCAGCAGCCCAGGGCGGACCACCGACTTAGAGACCCAGTACTTC. The chain recombines TRBV5-5 with TRBJ2-5, with D maybe TRBD1 (5 bases). Germline V gene sequence: CDR1 SGHKS, CDR2 YYEKEE (reference sequence). Trimming shortened V by 4 bases and J by 4 bases, and 20 bases separated the two germline ends. The CDR3 spans 16 residues.

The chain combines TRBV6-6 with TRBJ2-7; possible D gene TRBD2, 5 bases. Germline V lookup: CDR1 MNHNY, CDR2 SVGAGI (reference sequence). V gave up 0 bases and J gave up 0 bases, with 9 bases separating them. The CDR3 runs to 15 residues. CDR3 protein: CASSYSGESSYEQYF. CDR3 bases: TGTGCCAGCAGTTACTCGGGAGAGAGCTCCTACGAGCAGTACTTC.

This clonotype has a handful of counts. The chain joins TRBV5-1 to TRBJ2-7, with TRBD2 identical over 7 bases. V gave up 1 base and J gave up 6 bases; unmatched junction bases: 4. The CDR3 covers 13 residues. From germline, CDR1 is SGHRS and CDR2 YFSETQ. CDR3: CASSLSASGEQYF. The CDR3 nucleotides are TGCGCCAGCAGCTTGTCGGCTAGCGGCGAGCAGTACTTC.

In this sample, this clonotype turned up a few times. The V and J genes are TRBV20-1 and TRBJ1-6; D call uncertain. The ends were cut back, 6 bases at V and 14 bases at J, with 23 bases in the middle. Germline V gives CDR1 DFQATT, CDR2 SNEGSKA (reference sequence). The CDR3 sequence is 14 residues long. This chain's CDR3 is CSAPRNREKPALHF. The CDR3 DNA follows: TGCAGTGCGCCGAGAAACCGGGAGAAACCGGCCCTCCACTTT.

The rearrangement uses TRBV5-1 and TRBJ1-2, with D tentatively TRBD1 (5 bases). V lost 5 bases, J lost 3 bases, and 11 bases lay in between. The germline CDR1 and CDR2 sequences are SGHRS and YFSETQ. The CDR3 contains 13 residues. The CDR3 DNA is TGCGCCAGCAGAGGGGTATGGGACTATGGCTACACCTTC. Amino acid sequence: CASRGVWDYGYTF.

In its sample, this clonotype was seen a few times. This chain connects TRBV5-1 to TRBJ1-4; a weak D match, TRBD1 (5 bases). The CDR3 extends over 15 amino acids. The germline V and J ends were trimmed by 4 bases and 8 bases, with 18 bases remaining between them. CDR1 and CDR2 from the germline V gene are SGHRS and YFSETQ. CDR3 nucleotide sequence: TGCGCCAGCAGCCCCTCGACGGGGCTAGGAGAAAAACTGTTTTTT. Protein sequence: CASSPSTGLGEKLFF.

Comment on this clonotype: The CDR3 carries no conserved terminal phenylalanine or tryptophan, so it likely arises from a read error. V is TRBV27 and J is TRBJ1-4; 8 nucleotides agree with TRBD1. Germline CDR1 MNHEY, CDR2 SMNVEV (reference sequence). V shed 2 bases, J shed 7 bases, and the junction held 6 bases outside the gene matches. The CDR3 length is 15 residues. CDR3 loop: CASSLRDRTGEKLFL. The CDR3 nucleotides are TGTGCCAGCAGTTTACGGGACAGGACGGGTGAAAAACTGTTTTTA.

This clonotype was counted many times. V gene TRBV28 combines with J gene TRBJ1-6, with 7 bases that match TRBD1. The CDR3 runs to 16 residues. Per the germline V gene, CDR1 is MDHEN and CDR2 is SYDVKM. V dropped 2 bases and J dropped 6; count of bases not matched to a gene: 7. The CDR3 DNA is TGTGCCAGCAGTTTAGTACGGGACAGAATTAATTCACCCCTCCACTTT. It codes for CASSLVRDRINSPLHF.

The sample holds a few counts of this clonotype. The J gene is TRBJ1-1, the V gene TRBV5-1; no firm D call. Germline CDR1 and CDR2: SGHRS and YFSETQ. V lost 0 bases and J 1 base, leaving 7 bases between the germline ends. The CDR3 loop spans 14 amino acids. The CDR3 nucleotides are TGCGCCAGCAGCTTGGAGCGGTCGAACACTGAAGCTTTCTTT. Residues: CASSLERSNTEAFF. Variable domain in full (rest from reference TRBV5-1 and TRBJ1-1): KAGVTQTPRYLIKTRGQQVTLSCSPISGHRSVSWYQQTPGQGLQFLFEYFSETQRNKGNFPGRFSGRQFSNSRSEMNVSTLELGDSALYLCASSLERSNTEAFFGQGTRLTVV.

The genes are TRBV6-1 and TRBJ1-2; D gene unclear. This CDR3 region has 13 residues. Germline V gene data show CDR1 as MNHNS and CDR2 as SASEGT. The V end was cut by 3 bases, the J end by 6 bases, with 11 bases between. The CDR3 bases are TGTGCCAGCAGTGACGGCAGGAACCATGGCTACACCTTC. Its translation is CASSDGRNHGYTF.

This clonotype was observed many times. This CDR3 is CASSQWDQQPNTEAFF. Written as DNA, the CDR3 is TGTGCCAGCAGCCAATGGGACCAGCAACCGAACACTGAAGCTTTCTTT. The chain joins TRBV4-2 to TRBJ1-1, with D possibly being TRBD1 (5 bases). V lost 2 bases and J 1 base, leaving 14 bases between the germline ends. The germline gives CDR1 LGHNA, CDR2 YNFKEQ. The CDR3 spans 16 residues.

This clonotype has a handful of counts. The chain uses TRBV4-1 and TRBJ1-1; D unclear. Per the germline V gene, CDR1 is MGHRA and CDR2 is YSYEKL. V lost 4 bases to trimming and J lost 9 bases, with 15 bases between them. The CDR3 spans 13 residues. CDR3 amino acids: CASSLARSPQAFF. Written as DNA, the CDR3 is TGCGCCAGCAGCCTAGCAAGGAGTCCCCAAGCTTTCTTT.

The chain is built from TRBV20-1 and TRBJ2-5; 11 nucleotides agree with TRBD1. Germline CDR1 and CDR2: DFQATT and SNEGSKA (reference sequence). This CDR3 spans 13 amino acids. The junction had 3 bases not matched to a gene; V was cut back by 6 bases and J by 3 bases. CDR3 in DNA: TGCAGTGCCTGGACAGGGGGCGAAGAGACCCAGTACTTC. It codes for CSAWTGGEETQYF.

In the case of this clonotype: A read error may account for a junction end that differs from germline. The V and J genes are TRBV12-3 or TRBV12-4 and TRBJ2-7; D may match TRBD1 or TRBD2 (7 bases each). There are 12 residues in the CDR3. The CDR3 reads CANSAQRQGGLF. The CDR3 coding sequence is TGTGCCAACAGTGCCCAAAGACAGGGAGGGCTCTTC.

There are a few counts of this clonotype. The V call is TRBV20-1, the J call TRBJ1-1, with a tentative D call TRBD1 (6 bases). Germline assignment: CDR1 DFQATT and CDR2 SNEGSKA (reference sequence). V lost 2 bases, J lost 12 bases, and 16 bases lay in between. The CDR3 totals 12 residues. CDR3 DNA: TGCAGTGCTAGAAGATCAGGGGAGAGGTCTTTCTTT. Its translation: CSARRSGERSFF.

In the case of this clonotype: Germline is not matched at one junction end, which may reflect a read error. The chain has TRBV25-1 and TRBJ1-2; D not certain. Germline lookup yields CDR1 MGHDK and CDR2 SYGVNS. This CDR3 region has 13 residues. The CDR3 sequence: CTSSESGGYGYTF. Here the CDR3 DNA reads TGTACCAGCAGTGAATCGGGAGGATATGGCTACACCTTC.

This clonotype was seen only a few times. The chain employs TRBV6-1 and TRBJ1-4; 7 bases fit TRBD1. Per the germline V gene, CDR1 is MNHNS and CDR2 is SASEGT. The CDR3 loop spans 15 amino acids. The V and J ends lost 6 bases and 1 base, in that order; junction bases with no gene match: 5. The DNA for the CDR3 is TGTGCCAGCAGACAGGGGATGGTAACTAATGAAAAACTGTTTTTT. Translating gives CASRQGMVTNEKLFF.